The 17 T cell receptor beta chains below all came from one sample that was sequenced in a study of blood T cell repertoires in COVID-19. Clones were read by immunoSEQ multiplex PCR, and TCRdb kept only the in-frame ones, dropping some. The sample contains roughly 400,000 clones, roughly 89% of which appear only once. The sequencing sample was made of PBMCs or T cells enriched from blood (not recorded which). The receptors shown here come from a woman aged 50 to 65 who had recovered from COVID-19.

This sequence joins TRBV28 and TRBJ2-7; D is unclear. There are 11 residues in the CDR3. The ends were cut back, 10 bases at V and 5 bases at J, with 12 bases in the middle. The germline V gene has CDR1 MDHEN and CDR2 SYDVKM. The DNA of the CDR3 is TGTGCCACCCGCAGTATGAACGAGCAGTACTTC. Encoded protein: CATRSMNEQYF.

The chain employs TRBV28 and TRBJ2-2; 10 bases align to TRBD1. The ends lost 5 bases at V and 7 bases at J; junction bases unmatched: 10. Germline loops: CDR1 MDHEN, CDR2 SYDVKM. The CDR3 length is 16 residues. CDR3 region: CASSLWGQGLDGELFF. The CDR3 DNA is TGTGCCAGCAGTCTGTGGGGACAGGGGTTGGACGGGGAGCTGTTTTTT.

V gene TRBV27 combines with J gene TRBJ1-2; no firm D call. The CDR3 runs to 13 residues. The V end was cut by 5 bases, the J end by 0 bases, with 7 bases between. Germline V gene lookup returns CDR1 MNHEY and CDR2 SMNVEV (reference sequence). CDR3 bases: TGTGCCAGCAGTCAGACAACTAACTATGGCTACACCTTC. Amino acids: CASSQTTNYGYTF.

The chain is built from TRBV7-8 and TRBJ2-1; 11 bases match TRBD1. The germline V gene encodes CDR1 SGHVS and CDR2 FQNEAQ. This CDR3 comprises 15 residues. V lost 5 bases, J lost 3 bases, and 3 bases stayed unmatched. In nucleotides, the CDR3 is TGTGCCAGCAGCCCTGGGACAGGGGGCTACAATGAGCAGTTCTTC. Translation: CASSPGTGGYNEQFF.

J is TRBJ1-1 and V is TRBV2; D possibly corresponds to TRBD1 (5 bases). Trimming stripped 2 bases from V and 1 base from J, with 20 bases between. Looked up from germline, CDR1 is SNHLY and CDR2 is FYNNEI. The CDR3 consists of 18 residues. The CDR3 nucleotides are TGTGCCAGCAGTGAACCTCGGCAGGGAAGGGTAAGGAACACTGAAGCTTTCTTT. It codes for CASSEPRQGRVRNTEAFF.

On this clone: The junction shows a germline mismatch at one end, possibly a read error. The chain recombines TRBV7-7 with TRBJ2-3, with 7 bases that match TRBD1. Germline V lookup: CDR1 SSHAT, CDR2 FNYEAQ (reference sequence). CDR3 length: 16 amino acids. The CDR3 DNA reads as TGTGCTAGCAGCTTAAGGGCAGGGGGTTCGACAGATACGCAGTATTTT. It encodes CASSLRAGGSTDTQYF.

This clone appeared once. This chain uses TRBV11-3 with TRBJ2-5, with 9 bases that match TRBD1. Germline V CDR1 and CDR2: SGHNT, YENEEA. The CDR3 runs to 16 residues. Unmatched junction bases numbered 11, after V lost 5 bases and J lost 4 bases. The chain's CDR3 is CASSNRETGGRETQYF. Here the CDR3 DNA reads TGTGCCAGCAGCAACCGGGAGACAGGGGGTCGAGAGACCCAGTACTTC. Based on the CDR3 plus reference TRBV11-3 and TRBJ2-5, the full variable domain is EAGVVQSPRYKIIEKKQPVAFWCNPISGHNTLYWYLQNLGQGPELLIRYENEEAVDDSQLPKDRFSAERLKGVDSTLKIQPAELGDSAVYLCASSNRETGGRETQYFGPGTRLLVL.

The chain combines TRBV9 with TRBJ1-2, with TRBD1 matching over 10 bases. Germline V gene sequence: CDR1 SGDLS, CDR2 YYNGEE. This CDR3 spans 14 amino acids. V was clipped by 2 bases and J by 8 bases; unmatched bases: 6. This CDR3 reads CASSVDRGRRGYTF. For the CDR3, the DNA is TGTGCCAGCAGCGTCGACAGGGGGCGTCGGGGCTACACCTTC. The whole variable domain, filled in from reference TRBV9 and TRBJ1-2, reads DSGVTQTPKHLITATGQRVTLRCSPRSGDLSVYWYQQSLDQGLQFLIQYYNGEERAKGNILERFSAQQFPDLHSELNLSSLELGDSALYFCASSVDRGRRGYTFGSGTRLTVV.

This clone came up many times. The germline gene is not matched at one end of the junction; a read error may be the cause. The chain carries TRBV7-7 and TRBJ2-2; 10 bases match TRBD1. This CDR3 is built from 15 residues. Germline CDR1 SSHAT, CDR2 FNYEAQ (reference sequence). CDR3 sequence: CASSSKDRGTGELFF. For the CDR3, the DNA is TGTGCTAGCAGCTCCAAGGACAGGGGGACCGGGGAGCTGTTTTTT.

The chain has TRBV11-3 and TRBJ1-1; D is undetermined. This CDR3 comprises 13 residues. Trimming cost V 0 bases and J 10 bases, with 12 bases left between them. CDR1 is SGHNT, CDR2 YENEEA, per germline. CDR3 DNA sequence: TGTGCCAGCAGCTTAGATCCGGGTTCCCGAGCTTTCTTT. This encodes CASSLDPGSRAFF. Full variable domain (rest looked up from reference TRBV11-3 and TRBJ1-1): EAGVVQSPRYKIIEKKQPVAFWCNPISGHNTLYWYLQNLGQGPELLIRYENEEAVDDSQLPKDRFSAERLKGVDSTLKIQPAELGDSAVYLCASSLDPGSRAFFGQGTRLTVV.

The chain carries TRBV7-2 and TRBJ2-1; the match to TRBD2 covers 11 bases. This CDR3 comprises 17 residues. Germline CDR1 reads SGHTA; CDR2 reads FQGNSA. V shed 3 bases, J shed 0 bases, and the junction held 4 bases outside the gene matches. The CDR3 reads CASSFLAGGLSYNEQFF. CDR3 coding DNA: TGTGCCAGCAGCTTTCTAGCGGGGGGACTCTCCTACAATGAGCAGTTCTTC.

This chain joins TRBV18 and TRBJ1-2, with no clear D. This CDR3 contains 14 residues. Trimming removed 5 bases at V and 2 bases at J, with 12 bases between. In germline, CDR1 is KGHSH, CDR2 LQKENI. CDR3: CASSVGLLNYGYTF. The CDR3 nucleotides read TGTGCCAGCTCAGTGGGCCTGCTAAACTATGGCTACACCTTC.

CDR3 amino acids: CASIYYENTEAFF. The CDR3 DNA follows: TGTGCCAGCATTTACTACGAGAACACTGAAGCTTTCTTT. The chain joins TRBV2 to TRBJ1-1, with D unresolved. Germline CDR1 is SNHLY and CDR2 is FYNNEI. The CDR3 has 13 amino acids. Trimming cost V 7 bases and J 1 base, with 10 bases left between them. The full variable domain, with the rest looked up from reference TRBV2 and TRBJ1-1, is EPEVTQTPSHQVTQMGQEVILRCVPISNHLYFYWYRQILGQKVEFLVSFYNNEISEKSEIFDDQFSVERPDGSNFTLKIRSTKLEDSAMYFCASIYYENTEAFFGQGTRLTVV.

V and J are TRBV27 and TRBJ2-7; 8 bases are shared with TRBD1. Unmatched junction bases numbered 8, after V lost 0 bases and J lost 7 bases. The CDR3 consists of 15 residues. Germline V lookup: CDR1 MNHEY, CDR2 SMNVEV (reference sequence). The DNA for the CDR3 is TGTGCCAGCAGTTTATCAGGGCAGGGGGCGCGGGAGCAGTACTTC. This encodes CASSLSGQGAREQYF.

This chain uses TRBV7-9 with TRBJ1-3; weak D call: TRBD1 (5 bases). The CDR3 sequence is 16 residues long. Germline V gives CDR1 SEHNR, CDR2 FQNEAQ (reference sequence). V was shortened by 10 bases and J by 0 bases, with 19 bases between the two germline ends. The CDR3 sequence is CAIEIGRVSSGNTIYF. The DNA for the CDR3 is TGTGCCATCGAGATCGGCAGGGTTTCCTCTGGAAACACCATATATTTT.

The chain is built from TRBV11-2 and TRBJ2-3; 7 nucleotides line up with TRBD1. The junction had 2 bases not matched to a gene; V was cut back by 8 bases and J by 0 bases. The CDR3 is 13 residues long. The V gene's germline CDR1 is SGHAT and CDR2 FQNNGV. The chain's CDR3 is CASSGQSTDTQYF. DNA of the CDR3: TGTGCCAGCTCGGGACAGAGCACAGATACGCAGTATTTT.

The V and J genes are TRBV28 and TRBJ2-7, with D possibly being TRBD2 (5 bases). This CDR3 region has 12 residues. V shed 9 bases and J shed 4 bases, with 13 bases lying between them. The germline CDR1 and CDR2 sequences are MDHEN and SYDVKM. The CDR3: CASFAGFYEQYF. CDR3 sequence (DNA): TGTGCCAGTTTCGCGGGTTTTTACGAGCAGTACTTC.